Listed below are T cell receptor beta chains from one sample, sequenced in a study of blood T cell repertoires in COVID-19. The assay was immunoSEQ multiplex PCR, and TCRdb's table has in-frame clones only and misses some. This table holds around 31,000 clones, roughly 90% found once. Sequenced input: peripheral blood. The receptor set was obtained from a woman between 40 and 55 years old with active or convalescent COVID-19. Each CDR3 is given with its conserved first and last residue.

V gene	J gene	CDR3 protein
TRBV7-7	TRBJ2-2	CASGRTGVTGELFF
TRBV25-1	TRBJ2-7	CASRTGAYEQYF
TRBV19	TRBJ1-1	CASSGGDPRTGTEAFF
TRBV27	TRBJ1-2	CASSLGGGGYYGYTF
TRBV11-2	TRBJ2-1	CASSLRRVIKGDEQFF
TRBV5-5	TRBJ2-1	CASSPLAGINNEQFF
TRBV20-1	TRBJ2-7	CSARGQSYEQYF
TRBV6-6	TRBJ2-7	CASRPQEGSYEQYF
TRBV10-1	TRBJ1-5	CASSAVDRGSASNQPQHF
TRBV11-1	TRBJ2-1	CASSPKWPGERHEQFF
TRBV28	TRBJ1-1	CASSPPNRADEAFF
TRBV19	TRBJ1-6	CATRDTPLYNSPLHF
TRBV7-3	TRBJ2-4	CASSLLGGNIQYF
TRBV12-3/TRBV12-4	TRBJ1-2	CASSPPGDYGYTF
TRBV18	TRBJ1-1	CASSPGAAVNTEAFF
TRBV5-4	TRBJ1-3	CASSSDSFTGNTIYF
TRBV19	TRBJ2-1	CASRRTGGNEQFF
TRBV20-1	TRBJ1-6	CSASTKGGQGGWNSPLHF
TRBV21-1	TRBJ2-7	CASSKPAPSGRNYEQYF
TRBV7-3	TRBJ2-1	CASSLNAASTYNEQFF
TRBV5-1	TRBJ2-1	CASSLDGGAAYNEQFF
TRBV27	TRBJ1-6	CASSLNPGTGGDNSPLHF
TRBV7-9	TRBJ1-5	CASSQDPRTGGNQPQHF
TRBV18	TRBJ1-1	CASSAQGALDTEAFF
TRBV28	TRBJ2-1	CASRLMTSGGWNEQFF
TRBV3-1/TRBV3-2	TRBJ2-7	CASSQERRGAAEQYF
TRBV5-4	TRBJ2-1	CASSLDVGARNEQFF
TRBV27	TRBJ1-6	CASSFRQGNSPLHF